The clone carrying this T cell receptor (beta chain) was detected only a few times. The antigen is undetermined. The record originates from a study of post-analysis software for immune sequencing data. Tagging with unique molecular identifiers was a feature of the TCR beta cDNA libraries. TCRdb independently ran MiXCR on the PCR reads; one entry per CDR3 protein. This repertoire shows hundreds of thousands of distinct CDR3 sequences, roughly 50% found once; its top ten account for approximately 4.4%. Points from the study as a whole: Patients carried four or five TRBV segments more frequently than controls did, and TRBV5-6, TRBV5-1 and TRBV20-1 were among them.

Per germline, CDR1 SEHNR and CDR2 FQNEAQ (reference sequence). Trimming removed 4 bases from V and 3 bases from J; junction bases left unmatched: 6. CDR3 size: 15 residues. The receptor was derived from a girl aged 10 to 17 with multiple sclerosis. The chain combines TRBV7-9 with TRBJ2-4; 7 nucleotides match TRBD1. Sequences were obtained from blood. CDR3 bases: TGTGCCAGCAGCTCCACAGGGGACGGCAAAAACATTCAGTACTTC. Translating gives CASSSTGDGKNIQYF.